The clone carrying this TCR beta chain has only a few counts. Its target is not known. The CDR3 end lies 3 residues beyond the end of the read and is filled in from the germline J gene. Method: immunoSEQ multiplex PCR; TCRdb's copy keeps in-frame clones and lacks some. Sampling found tens of thousands of clones, none seen once. Germline V lookup: CDR1 SGHRS, CDR2 YFSETQ. The CDR3 has 15 amino acids. V gave up 2 bases and J gave up 3 bases; unmatched junction bases: 8. This entry belongs to a study of T cell clonality in common variable immunodeficiency. Findings of the study overall: Fewer TCRbeta clones were shared among CVID subjects than controls.

The sequenced sample consisted of peripheral blood mononuclear cells. The genes are TRBV5-1 and TRBJ2-7; 7 bases map to TRBD2. This clonotype originated in a person aged 18 to 75 in good health. CDR3: CASSFGGSALYEQYF. The sequenced CDR3 bases are TGCGCCAGCAGCTTTGGCGGGAGTGCTCTCTACGAG.